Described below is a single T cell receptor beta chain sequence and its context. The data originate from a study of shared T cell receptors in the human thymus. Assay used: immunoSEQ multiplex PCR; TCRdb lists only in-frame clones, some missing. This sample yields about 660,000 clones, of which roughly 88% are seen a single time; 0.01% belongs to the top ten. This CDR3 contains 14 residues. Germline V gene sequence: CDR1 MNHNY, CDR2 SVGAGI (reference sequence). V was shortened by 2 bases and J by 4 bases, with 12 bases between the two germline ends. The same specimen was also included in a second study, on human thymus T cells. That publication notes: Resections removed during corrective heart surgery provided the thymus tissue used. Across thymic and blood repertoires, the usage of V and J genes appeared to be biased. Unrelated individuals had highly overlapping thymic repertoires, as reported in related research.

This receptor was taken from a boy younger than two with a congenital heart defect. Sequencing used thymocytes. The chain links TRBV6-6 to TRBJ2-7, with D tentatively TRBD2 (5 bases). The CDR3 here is CASSYSGTWYEQYF. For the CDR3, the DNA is TGTGCCAGCAGTTACAGCGGAACTTGGTACGAGCAGTACTTC.